The 8 T cell receptor beta chains below come from one sample, sequenced in a study of T-cell reconstitution after alpha-beta-depleted transplantation in children. During its preparation, the TCRbeta library received unique molecular identifiers. One entry per CDR3 protein, called by TCRdb with MiXCR from the PCR reads. Among some 290,000 distinct CDR3 sequences listed, 9.9% were seen once. The input for sequencing was PBMCs from the stem cell graft donor, taken from the stem cell graft. All receptors come from a human donor who donated a stem cell graft to a child with SCID.

This clonotype was detected only a few times. This chain joins TRBV18 and TRBJ1-2; 8 bases agree with TRBD1. Germline V gene data show CDR1 as KGHSH and CDR2 as LQKENI. This CDR3 contains 14 residues. V was pared by 5 bases and J by 5 bases, with 7 bases of the junction left unmatched. CDR3 nucleotide sequence: TGTGCCAGCTCAATTGGGACAGGAGGATATGGCTACACCTTC. Translated: CASSIGTGGYGYTF.

Worth noting for this clonotype: It is unclear where the CDR3 begins or ends on the DNA, so no DNA is shown, and the CDR3 is as TCRdb lists it. This sequence joins TRBV27 and TRBJ2-2; TRBD1 reflects the table's D call only, with no check against the DNA. The V gene's germline CDR1 is MNHEY and CDR2 SMNVEV (reference sequence). From its first to its last residue, the CDR3 has 15 amino acids. CDR3 loop: CASSFGTGTGGEQFF.

In its sample, this clonotype was seen many times. This CDR3 reads CSARDDVDPQNSYEQYF. Here the CDR3 DNA reads TGCAGTGCTAGAGATGACGTAGACCCGCAAAACTCCTACGAGCAGTACTTC. The J gene is TRBJ2-7, the V gene TRBV20-1; D gene unclear. Germline V CDR1 and CDR2: DFQATT, SNEGSKA (reference sequence). There are 17 residues in the CDR3. The V end was cut by 0 bases, the J end by 0 bases, with 18 bases between.

The sample holds a few counts of this clonotype. This rearrangement joins TRBV29-1 to TRBJ2-5, with D hard to call. CDR1 and CDR2 (germline): SQVTM, ANQGSEA. V was trimmed by 1 base and J by 5 bases, leaving 11 bases between them. The CDR3 has 13 amino acids. This CDR3 is CSVEGIPEETQYF. The CDR3 region has the DNA TGCAGCGTTGAAGGGATCCCGGAGGAGACCCAGTACTTC.

The chain carries TRBV6-1 and TRBJ2-7; 11 positions agree with TRBD1. Germline trimming cut 7 bases from V and 3 bases from J; bases unmatched to any gene: 5. This CDR3 is built from 14 residues. The germline V gene has CDR1 MNHNS and CDR2 SASEGT. The CDR3 DNA sequence: TGTGCCAGCACGTCCGGGACAGGGGGCTACGAGCAGTACTTC. Protein: CASTSGTGGYEQYF.

This clonotype was recorded a few times. V is TRBV5-1 and J is TRBJ1-2, with a weak D call TRBD1 (6 bases). Germline assignment: CDR1 SGHRS and CDR2 YFSETQ. The CDR3 length is 13 residues. V was cut by 2 bases and J by 6 bases, with 11 bases left in between. The CDR3 DNA follows: TGCGCCAGCAGCTTAGCCAGGACAGATGGCTACACCTTC. Encoded protein: CASSLARTDGYTF.

This clonotype was detected ten times or more. The chain recombines TRBV27 with TRBJ1-6; D remains ambiguous. The V end was cut by 8 bases, the J end by 5 bases, with 13 bases between. The CDR3 totals 14 residues. Germline V gives CDR1 MNHEY, CDR2 SMNVEV (reference sequence). CDR3 nucleotide sequence: TGTGCCAGCTCTCCGAGTGGGAATAATTCACCCCTCCACTTT. It translates to CASSPSGNNSPLHF.

V and J are TRBV6-1 and TRBJ1-5; D possibly corresponds to TRBD1 (5 bases). The germline gives CDR1 MNHNS, CDR2 SASEGT. The CDR3 runs 13 residues. The V end lost 1 base, the J end lost 4 bases, and 5 bases lay between the germline ends. In DNA form, the CDR3 reads TGTGCCAGCAGTGAAGAGGGGAATCAGCCCCAGCATTTT. This sequence encodes CASSEEGNQPQHF.